The 14 T cell receptor beta chains reported below all come from one sample, sequenced in a study of blood T cell repertoires in COVID-19. Profiling relied on immunoSEQ multiplex PCR, and the TCRdb table lists in-frame clones only, not all of them. The repertoire holds 120,000 to 150,000 clones, with about nine tenths as singletons. Sequencing used peripheral blood. The source is a human donor in a cohort sampled during active COVID-19.

The chain joins TRBV9 to TRBJ2-7; maybe TRBD2 (5 bases). The CDR3 loop spans 16 amino acids. Trimming left V 0 bases short and J 0 bases short, with 13 bases between. From germline, CDR1 is SGDLS and CDR2 YYNGEE. The CDR3 bases are TGTGCCAGCAGCGTAGCTAGAGGGAACCCCTCCTACGAGCAGTACTTC. This sequence encodes CASSVARGNPSYEQYF.

The V and J genes are TRBV7-8 and TRBJ1-4; D may be TRBD1 (5 bases). The CDR3 totals 13 residues. V lost 3 bases, J lost 4 bases, and 6 bases lay in between. Germline V gene data show CDR1 as SGHVS and CDR2 as FQNEAQ. CDR3 sequence (DNA): TGTGCCAGCAGCTTCGGGGGTAATGAAAAACTGTTTTTT. It codes for CASSFGGNEKLFF.

The chain employs TRBV7-2 and TRBJ2-3; TRBD2 is a possible D gene (6 bases). Germline CDR1 SGHTA, CDR2 FQGNSA. This CDR3 is 15 amino acids long. V was pared by 7 bases and J by 2 bases, with 16 bases between. The CDR3 loop reads CASTADRGYTDTQYF. CDR3 coding DNA: TGTGCCAGCACCGCAGACCGGGGGTACACAGATACGCAGTATTTT.

The chain joins TRBV6-2 or TRBV6-3 to TRBJ1-5; TRBD1 might be the D (5 bases). The CDR3 is 16 residues long. CDR1 and CDR2 from the germline V gene are MNHEY and SVGEGT. V was shortened by 0 bases and J by 0 bases, with 9 bases between the two germline ends. Here the CDR3 DNA reads TGTGCCAGCAGTTACTCGGGGCAGTATAGCAATCAGCCCCAGCATTTT. Amino acids: CASSYSGQYSNQPQHF.

This clone has more than one count but fewer than ten. The chain is built from TRBV7-2 and TRBJ2-5; D is possibly TRBD1 (6 bases). Germline V gives CDR1 SGHTA, CDR2 FQGNSA. The ends were cut back, 3 bases at V and 5 bases at J, with 13 bases in the middle. The CDR3 length is 14 residues. The CDR3 here is CASSLVGARETQYF. DNA of the CDR3: TGTGCCAGCAGCTTGGTGGGGGCCAGGGAGACCCAGTACTTC.

The V gene is TRBV18, the J gene TRBJ1-4; TRBD1 matches 8 bases. The CDR3 has 13 amino acids. The germline CDR1 and CDR2 sequences are KGHSH and LQKENI. V shed 8 bases and J 5 bases; nucleotides not matched to a gene: 4. DNA for the CDR3: TGTGCCAGCACACGACAGGGGAATGAAAAACTGTTTTTT. Translation: CASTRQGNEKLFF. Full variable domain (outside the CDR3, taken from reference TRBV18 and TRBJ1-4): NAGVMQNPRHLVRRRGQEARLRCSPMKGHSHVYWYRQLPEEGLKFMVYLQKENIIDESGMPKERFSAEFPKEGPSILRIQQVVRGDSAAYFCASTRQGNEKLFFGSGTQLSVL.

The chain is built from TRBV7-3 and TRBJ1-1; possibly TRBD1 for D (6 bases). Germline lookup yields CDR1 SGHTA and CDR2 FQGTGA. This CDR3 spans 16 amino acids. V dropped 4 bases and J dropped 1 base, with 16 bases sitting between them. DNA for the CDR3: TGTGCCAGCAGCTCTCGGGCAGGGGTAGGGAACACTGAAGCTTTCTTT. Its translation: CASSSRAGVGNTEAFF.

The V gene is TRBV6-5, the J gene TRBJ1-1, with TRBD1 matching 7 bases. Germline CDR1 MNHEY, CDR2 SVGAGI. V lost 7 bases and J lost 4; bases outside the gene matches: 12. CDR3 size: 15 residues. CDR3 sequence (DNA): TGTGCCAGCACTCCCTCGGACAGGTTGAGCACTGAAGCTTTCTTT. It translates to CASTPSDRLSTEAFF.

V is TRBV5-4 and J is TRBJ2-6; no clear D gene. The CDR3 runs 15 residues. CDR1 and CDR2 from the germline V gene are SGHNT and YYREEE (reference sequence). V lost 0 bases and J 1 base, leaving 5 bases between the germline ends. CDR3 loop: CASSLDSSGANVLTF. The CDR3 DNA reads TGTGCCAGCAGCTTGGACTCATCTGGGGCCAACGTCCTGACTTTC.

A few counts support this clone. The CDR3 sequence: CASSSVLAANTDTQYF. The CDR3 DNA is TGCGCCAGCAGCTCCGTACTAGCGGCTAACACAGATACGCAGTATTTT. This chain links TRBV5-1 with TRBJ2-3; 8 positions agree with TRBD2. Germline CDR1 and CDR2: SGHRS and YFSETQ. Germline trimming cut 3 bases from V and 2 bases from J; bases unmatched to any gene: 8. CDR3 length equals 16 residues.

This clone was seen only once. V and J are TRBV2 and TRBJ2-2, with D tentatively TRBD2 (6 bases). The CDR3 contains 11 residues. V lost 8 bases to trimming and J lost 6 bases, with 7 bases between them. Germline-derived CDR1 and CDR2 are SNHLY and FYNNEI. CDR3 in DNA: TGTGCCAGCCGGGGGTCCGGGGAGCTGTTTTTT. Encoded protein: CASRGSGELFF. Based on the CDR3 plus reference TRBV2 and TRBJ2-2, the full variable domain is EPEVTQTPSHQVTQMGQEVILRCVPISNHLYFYWYRQILGQKVEFLVSFYNNEISEKSEIFDDQFSVERPDGSNFTLKIRSTKLEDSAMYFCASRGSGELFFGEGSRLTVL.

The CDR3 bases are TGTGCCACCAGTGATGTTAGCACTAGCTATACGCAGTATTTT. Translated, it gives CATSDVSTSYTQYF. The rearrangement joins TRBV24-1 to TRBJ2-3; tentative D call: TRBD2 (6 bases). Germline loops: CDR1 KGHDR, CDR2 SFDVKD. The CDR3 contains 14 residues. Trimming stripped 3 bases from V and 7 bases from J, with 13 bases between.

The chain uses TRBV6-5 and TRBJ1-2; no firm D call. The V gene lost 0 bases and the J gene lost 8 bases, with 13 bases spanning the gap. The CDR3 length is 14 residues. CDR1 MNHEY and CDR2 SVGAGI come from the germline V gene. This CDR3 reads CASSYSVMAEGYTF. In DNA form, the CDR3 reads TGTGCCAGCAGTTACTCTGTGATGGCGGAAGGCTACACCTTC.

The chain is built from TRBV2 and TRBJ1-3; a weak D match, TRBD1 (5 bases). Looked up from germline, CDR1 is SNHLY and CDR2 is FYNNEI. Trimming removed 7 bases at V and 1 base at J, with 14 bases between. The CDR3 is 15 amino acids. The CDR3 sequence is CASTIFGGSGNTIYF. The CDR3 nucleotides read TGTGCCAGCACAATCTTCGGGGGATCTGGAAACACCATATATTTT.